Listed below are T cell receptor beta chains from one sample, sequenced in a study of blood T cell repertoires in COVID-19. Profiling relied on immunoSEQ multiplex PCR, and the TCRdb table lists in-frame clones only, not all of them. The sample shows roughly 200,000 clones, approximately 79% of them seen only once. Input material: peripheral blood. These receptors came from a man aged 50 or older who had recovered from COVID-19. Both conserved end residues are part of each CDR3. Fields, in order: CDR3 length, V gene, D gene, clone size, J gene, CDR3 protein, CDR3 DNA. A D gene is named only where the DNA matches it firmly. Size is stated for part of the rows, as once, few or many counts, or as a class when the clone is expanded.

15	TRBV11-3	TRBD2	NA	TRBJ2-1	CASSYGVAGDNEQFF	TGTGCCAGCAGCTACGGGGTAGCGGGAGACAATGAGCAGTTCTTC
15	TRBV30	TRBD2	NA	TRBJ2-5	CAWSVSASGGGTQYF	TGTGCCTGGAGTGTATCAGCTAGCGGGGGGGGGACCCAGTACTTC
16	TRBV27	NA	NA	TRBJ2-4	CASSFGDSRRENIQYF	TGTGCCAGCAGTTTTGGAGACTCAAGGCGGGAAAACATTCAGTACTTC
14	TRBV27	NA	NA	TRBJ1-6	CASSFTSGNSPLHF	TGTGCCAGCAGTTTCACATCCGGGAATTCACCCCTCCACTTT
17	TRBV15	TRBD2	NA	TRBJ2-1	CATSRLTSGALYNEQFF	TGTGCCACCAGCAGGTTGACTAGCGGGGCCCTCTACAATGAGCAGTTCTTC
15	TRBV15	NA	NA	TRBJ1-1	CATSRERTVNTEAFF	TGTGCCACCAGCAGAGAAAGGACAGTGAACACTGAAGCTTTCTTT
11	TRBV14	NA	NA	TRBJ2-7	CASSQAGWQYF	TGTGCCAGCAGCCAAGCGGGATGGCAGTACTTC
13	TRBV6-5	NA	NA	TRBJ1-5	CASSSTGNQPQHF	TGTGCCAGCAGTTCCACAGGCAATCAGCCCCAGCATTTT
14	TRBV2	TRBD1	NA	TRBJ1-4	CASNLLGQIEKLFF	TGTGCCAGCAACCTTTTGGGACAGATCGAAAAACTGTTTTTT
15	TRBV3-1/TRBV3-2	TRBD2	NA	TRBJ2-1	CASSRTSGRARGQFF	TGTGCCAGCAGCCGGACTAGCGGGAGGGCCAGGGGGCAGTTCTTC
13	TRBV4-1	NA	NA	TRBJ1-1	CASSQPGGPVAFF	TGCGCCAGCAGCCAACCCGGGGGGCCGGTCGCTTTCTTT
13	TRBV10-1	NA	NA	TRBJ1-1	CASSDRGASEAFF	TGCGCCAGCAGTGATCGGGGGGCATCTGAAGCTTTCTTT
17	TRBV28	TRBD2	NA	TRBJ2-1	CASSLNPRLAGDNEQFF	TGTGCCAGCAGTTTAAACCCCAGACTAGCGGGAGACAATGAGCAGTTCTTC
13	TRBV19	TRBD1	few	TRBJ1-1	CASSINRGDFCDF	TGTGCCAGTAGTATAAACAGGGGGGACTTTTGCGACTTT
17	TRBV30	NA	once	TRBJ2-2	CAWSVWGLPRGTGELFF	TGTGCCTGGAGTGTATGGGGCTTACCCCGAGGAACCGGGGAGCTGTTTTTT
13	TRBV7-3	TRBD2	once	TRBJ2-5	CASSGLAGRTQYF	TGTGCCAGCAGCGGACTAGCGGGACGGACCCAGTACTTC
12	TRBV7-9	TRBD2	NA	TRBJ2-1	CASSRLAGWEFF	TGTGCCAGCAGCCGACTAGCGGGTTGGGAGTTCTTC